This TCR beta chain was found in a study of T cell responses to AZD1222 COVID-19 vaccine. Clones were read by immunoSEQ multiplex PCR, and TCRdb kept only the in-frame ones, dropping some. This table holds about 140,000 clones. Remarks on this clone: The antigen remains undetermined.

V trimming: 4 bases; J trimming: 0 bases; junction bases outside the gene matches: 6. The length of the CDR3 is 16 residues. CDR1 is SGHDT and CDR2 is YYEEEE in the germline V gene. Whole-study findings and limits: Spike-wide vaccine-associated CD4 TCRs dominated at 160-218 and 743-854. Most donors were white British and more were female, and clonal diversity was possibly underestimated. At baseline, just 6 or 7 AZD1222 recipients tested seropositive.

Sequenced material: peripheral blood. The rearrangement joins TRBV5-6 to TRBJ1-1; 10 bases match TRBD1. This clonotype originated in an adult in good health. CDR3 amino acids: CASSPGTGVMNTEAFF. DNA for the CDR3: TGTGCCAGCAGCCCCGGGACAGGGGTCATGAACACTGAAGCTTTCTTT.